This TCR beta chain was profiled in a study of identical twins (dated by TCRdb to 2016 to 2017). Looking at the study overall: TCR alpha and beta repertoires from monozygotic twins, unrelated adults of various ages and cord blood were deep-sequenced to test whether fetal clonotypes persist. Replicate twin experiments were performed at different times using different library preparation protocols to rule out contamination.

Only healthy Caucasian donors were included. Three pairs of female monozygotic twins, all aged roughly 18 to 29 years, were included in the twin cohort. Positive isolation kits from Invitrogen were used to isolate CD4+ and CD8+ T cell populations. The research as a whole found: Because the same donors could not be followed over many years, the conclusions relied on cross-sectional statistical analysis. Compared with coincidental sharing between unrelated individuals, out-of-frame TCR alpha sequences shared between twins had an excess of sequences with low generation probability. Excess twin sharing in beta out-of-frame sequences was weaker because fewer shared sequences lowered the signal-to-noise ratio. Invariant T cells such as MAIT and iNKT could partly confound zero-insertion analyses, though diverse VJ usage argued against this for most clonotypes. In monozygotic twins, out-of-frame TCR alpha sharing was systematically underestimated by recombination models, although the models agreed with sharing between unrelated individuals. Fewer insertions were carried by abundant cord blood beta clonotypes, a similar but weaker trend appeared in young adult naive repertoires, and no such trend appeared in memory repertoires.

To prepare the library, 5' RACE was applied. The run used an Illumina HiSeq 2000. A universal primer binding site was introduced by template switching, and a unique molecular identifier was present in the final cDNA, enabling accurate counting of TCR cDNA molecules. Specific primers in the conserved constant-segment region were used to synthesize first-strand cDNA for the TCR alpha and beta chains. To control for contamination, every cDNA library carried two barcodes: a SMART-Mk sample barcode plus Illumina barcodes. TruSeq adapter sequences along with Illumina sample barcodes were introduced in two successive PCR steps. TCR alpha and beta cDNA libraries were sequenced on the Illumina HiSeq platform with custom primers. Per the source publication's procedure: MiGEC was used to process raw reads and extract unique molecular identifiers, and MiXCR was used to find CDR3 positions. For each individual, recombination models were inferred using an EM algorithm with the repgenHMM and IGoR tools. The tcR package in R was used for shared clonotype analysis, with sharing normalized by the product of cloneset sizes. To study raw recombination without the effects of thymic and clonal selection, out-of-frame nonproductive sequences were analyzed. TCRdb reprocessed the public reads (quality trimming at Q25 with fastp, clone calling with MiXCR) and kept in-frame beta chains. Rows are combined by CDR3 protein, so each entry shows the most common genes and DNA. These V and J calls originate from TCRdb's pipeline instead of the authors' own analysis. The sample contains about 520,000 distinct CDR3 sequences, 20% to 25% of them found a single time. The ten most abundant clones make up 0.75% to 0.95% of the sample.

With regard to this clonotype: The specificity of this receptor is unknown. Per-base qualities were not stored, and no clone one base away is much larger.

Deletion took 3 bases off V and 6 bases off J, with a span of 6 bases between the germline ends. The CDR3 numbers 12 residues from cysteine through phenylalanine. Here the CDR3 DNA is all that survives: 36 bases in frame from base 1. Sequences SGHRS (CDR1) and YFSETQ (CDR2) are obtained from the germline V gene. A further study also used this sample, focusing on T cells expressing NK-cell markers. The second study's paper adds: TCR beta-chain repertoires were profiled in sorted CD3+CD56+NKG2C+, CD3+CD56+NKG2C- and CD3+CD56-NKG2C+ T-cell subsets from fewer than 10 donors. Among the eight sequenced donors, seven were HCMV-seropositive and one was HCMV-seronegative. In several experiments an anti-gammadeltaTCR antibody was added to restrict sorting to alphabetaTCR-expressing T cells. In several donors, the dominant CD3+CD56+NKG2C+ clonotypes ranked among the top 10 CD8+ clonotypes, making up roughly 1.0-8% of CD8+ T cells. Those dominant clonotypes were again the most abundant among CD3+CD56-NKG2C+ cells in a handful of donors, at about 28.3-60.1%. Whether the expanded NKG2C-expressing T cell clones were specific for HCMV antigens was left unclear. Randomly selected healthy volunteers, three men and five women, were used as the eight sequenced donors. HCMV-specific IgG was detected in serum with a commercial ELISA kit to determine HCMV serostatus. MIGEC was used to demultiplex reads and group reads by UMI, and MiTCR was used to assemble and quantify clonotypes. To exclude erroneous sequences, only TCR cDNA sequences supported by at least two reads were retained. The tcR package was used for downstream repertoire analysis, and clonotypes were matched across fractions by CDR3 nucleotide sequence plus V segment. VDJmatch was used to annotate antigen specificity against VDJdb, with one amino acid substitution in CDR3 allowed.

The sample comprised CD4+ T cells sorted from blood. The V and J genes are TRBV5-1 and TRBJ2-2; the D gene cannot be resolved reliably. The clonotype originates from a woman between 18 and 30 years old in good health. The CDR3 is CASSYGAGELFF. The DNA is TGCGCCAGCAGCTATGGGGCCGGGGAGCTGTTTTTT.